A selection of T cell receptor beta chains follows, all from one sample in a study of blood T cell repertoires in COVID-19. Produced via immunoSEQ multiplex PCR; TCRdb's table is partial and in-frame only. The sample comprises more than 35,000 clones, over 65% of which are singletons, and roughly a sixth rests with the top ten. The sequenced material came from peripheral blood. The receptors derive from a man aged 65 to 85 with acute or convalescent COVID-19. Each CDR3 is given with its conserved first and last residue.

V: TRBV13; length: 15; J: TRBJ1-1; CDR3: CASSLEGRGNTEAFF
V: TRBV7-9; length: 12; J: TRBJ1-3; CDR3: CASSRGGNTIYF
V: TRBV19; length: 15; J: TRBJ2-7; CDR3: CASSSSGGRSYEQYF
V: TRBV2; length: 15; J: TRBJ1-6; CDR3: CASSEIGRGDSPLHF
V: TRBV7-9; length: 13; J: TRBJ1-2; CDR3: CASSLTGPGGYTF
V: TRBV29-1; length: 16; J: TRBJ2-1; CDR3: CSALTRAGGLYNEQFF
V: TRBV5-1; length: 16; J: TRBJ2-1; CDR3: CASSVGPSTNSYEQFF
V: TRBV5-6; length: 15; J: TRBJ1-6; CDR3: CASSLIRGVDSPLHF
V: TRBV14; length: 14; J: TRBJ2-1; CDR3: CASRRHGGYNEQFF
V: TRBV7-2; length: 15; J: TRBJ2-7; CDR3: CASRTTSGGQYEQYF
V: TRBV12-3/TRBV12-4; length: 13; J: TRBJ1-2; CDR3: CASSAQVNYGYTF
V: TRBV28; length: 14; J: TRBJ1-1; CDR3: CASSLTGTDTEAFF
V: TRBV2; length: 15; J: TRBJ2-3; CDR3: CASKATSGGADTQYF
V: TRBV7-9; length: 14; J: TRBJ1-1; CDR3: CASSPGAWNTEAFF
V: TRBV5-1; length: 16; J: TRBJ2-3; CDR3: CASSLTGQGSTDTQYF
V: TRBV27; length: 14; J: TRBJ1-1; CDR3: CASSSGPGNTEAFF
V: TRBV5-1; length: 14; J: TRBJ1-1; CDR3: CASSLAPPGTEAFF
V: TRBV18; length: 14; J: TRBJ2-7; CDR3: CASSLNLDYYEQYF
V: TRBV5-1; length: 15; J: TRBJ1-4; CDR3: CASRSRANTNEKLFF
V: TRBV2; length: 15; J: TRBJ2-1; CDR3: CASSGLAGGLNEQFF
V: TRBV9; length: 15; J: TRBJ1-2; CDR3: CASSVSADSRYGYTF
V: TRBV18; length: 16; J: TRBJ2-5; CDR3: CASSPGSGGPQETQYF
V: TRBV18; length: 15; J: TRBJ1-1; CDR3: CASPAAGQQNTEAFF
V: TRBV18; length: 15; J: TRBJ1-1; CDR3: CASSPLGQLNTEAFF
V: TRBV12-3/TRBV12-4; length: 12; J: TRBJ2-3; CDR3: CASSHSTDTQYF
V: TRBV6-5; length: 14; J: TRBJ1-2; CDR3: CASSYRGQDYGYTF
V: TRBV21-1; length: 14; J: TRBJ2-7; CDR3: CASSIEGEQYEQYF
V: TRBV30; length: 15; J: TRBJ1-5; CDR3: CAWSVRDRGRQPQHF
V: TRBV7-6; length: 17; J: TRBJ1-6; CDR3: CASSLFTGLSDNSPLHF
V: TRBV7-2; length: 18; J: TRBJ1-1; CDR3: CASSLGSRGQRWNTEAFF
V: TRBV5-5; length: 15; J: TRBJ1-2; CDR3: CASSFLDRELYGYTF
V: TRBV5-1; length: 16; J: TRBJ2-3; CDR3: CASSLTAGASSDTQYF
V: TRBV28; length: 15; J: TRBJ1-5; CDR3: CASSFSGGYNQPQHF
V: TRBV10-1; length: 16; J: TRBJ2-1; CDR3: CASSGPGQGAFNEQFF
V: TRBV7-2; length: 12; J: TRBJ2-1; CDR3: CAISSGGNEQFF
V: TRBV4-3; length: 15; J: TRBJ2-5; CDR3: CASSQRGPRGETQYF
V: TRBV6-1; length: 16; J: TRBJ2-7; CDR3: CASSEYWESRVEEQYF
V: TRBV11-2; length: 17; J: TRBJ2-2; CDR3: CASSSRTSLRSTGELFF
V: TRBV30; length: 15; J: TRBJ2-7; CDR3: CACQQRQGVNNEQYF
V: TRBV10-3; length: 13; J: TRBJ1-1; CDR3: CAISAVVDTEAFF
V: TRBV5-4; length: 13; J: TRBJ1-2; CDR3: CASSEGANYGYTF
V: TRBV2; length: 15; J: TRBJ1-5; CDR3: CASSETGDSNQPQHF
V: TRBV5-4; length: 17; J: TRBJ2-2; CDR3: CASSFGPGQGGTGELFF
V: TRBV3-1/TRBV3-2; length: 12; J: TRBJ2-4; CDR3: CASSQTENIQYF
V: TRBV27; length: 15; J: TRBJ1-1; CDR3: CASSSRQGAPTEAFF
V: TRBV29-1; length: 13; J: TRBJ1-1; CDR3: CSANSGVGTEAFF
V: TRBV12-3/TRBV12-4; length: 11; J: TRBJ2-3; CDR3: CAIQGSDTQYF
V: TRBV7-9; length: 15; J: TRBJ1-1; CDR3: CASSLDRGQDTEAFF